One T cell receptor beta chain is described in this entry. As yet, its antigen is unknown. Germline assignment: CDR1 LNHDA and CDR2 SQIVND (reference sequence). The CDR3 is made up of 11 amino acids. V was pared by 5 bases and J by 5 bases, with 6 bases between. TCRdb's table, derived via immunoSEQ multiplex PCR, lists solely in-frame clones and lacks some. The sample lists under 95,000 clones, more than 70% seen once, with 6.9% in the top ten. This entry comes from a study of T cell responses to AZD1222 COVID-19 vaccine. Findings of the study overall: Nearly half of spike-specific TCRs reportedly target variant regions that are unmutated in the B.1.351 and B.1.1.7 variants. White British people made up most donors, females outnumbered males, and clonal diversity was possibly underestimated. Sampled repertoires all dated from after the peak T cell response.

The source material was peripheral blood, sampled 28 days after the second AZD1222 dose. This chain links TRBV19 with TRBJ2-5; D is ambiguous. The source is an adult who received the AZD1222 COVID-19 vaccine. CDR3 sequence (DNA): TGTGCCAGTAGTCTAATGGAGACCCAGTACTTC. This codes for CASSLMETQYF.